Listed below are T cell receptor beta chains from one sample, sequenced in a study of cytomegalovirus exposure and HLA in healthy donors. Sequencing used immunoSEQ multiplex PCR; TCRdb keeps in-frame clones, though not all of them. The table lists about 200,000 clones, about 74% of them singletons. The specimen was PBMCs. All receptors derive from a man aged 35 to 55 in good health and CMV-seronegative. Both conserved end residues are part of each CDR3. The order of the fields is clone size, J gene, D gene, V gene, CDR3 length, CDR3 protein, CDR3 DNA. The D gene is left open where the match is weak. Clone sizes are given selectively: once, few, many, or a class where the clone is expanded.

clone_size: NA; j_call: TRBJ1-3; d_call: TRBD1; v_call: TRBV11-2; cdr3_length: 15; cdr3_aa: CASSTGQHSGNTIYF; cdr3_nt: TGTGCCAGCAGCACGGGACAGCACTCTGGAAACACCATATATTTT
clone_size: NA; j_call: TRBJ2-7; d_call: TRBD1; v_call: TRBV6-6; cdr3_length: 13; cdr3_aa: CASTRDRGIEQYF; cdr3_nt: TGTGCCAGCACCCGGGACAGGGGTATCGAGCAGTACTTC
clone_size: NA; j_call: TRBJ2-1; d_call: NA; v_call: TRBV4-2; cdr3_length: 17; cdr3_aa: CASSQVSNLGSYNEQFF; cdr3_nt: TGTGCCAGCAGCCAAGTCAGCAACCTCGGGTCCTACAATGAGCAGTTCTTC
clone_size: few; j_call: TRBJ2-7; d_call: TRBD1; v_call: TRBV5-1; cdr3_length: 15; cdr3_aa: CASSLDVGTGSEQYF; cdr3_nt: TGCGCCAGCAGCTTGGATGTAGGGACAGGGAGCGAGCAGTACTTC
clone_size: NA; j_call: TRBJ2-1; d_call: NA; v_call: TRBV30; cdr3_length: 14; cdr3_aa: CAWSGGGSYNEQFF; cdr3_nt: TGTGCCTGGAGCGGCGGAGGCTCCTACAATGAGCAGTTCTTC
clone_size: few; j_call: TRBJ2-3; d_call: NA; v_call: TRBV7-3; cdr3_length: 14; cdr3_aa: CASSVSPSTDTQYF; cdr3_nt: TGTGCCAGCAGCGTTTCCCCTAGCACAGATACGCAGTATTTT
clone_size: once; j_call: TRBJ2-7; d_call: NA; v_call: TRBV6-5; cdr3_length: 14; cdr3_aa: CASSPTGAPDEQYF; cdr3_nt: TGTGCCAGCAGCCCCACTGGGGCCCCAGACGAGCAGTACTTC
clone_size: NA; j_call: TRBJ2-5; d_call: NA; v_call: TRBV10-3; cdr3_length: 13; cdr3_aa: CAISESGRETQYF; cdr3_nt: TGTGCCATCAGTGAGTCGGGGCGCGAGACCCAGTACTTC
clone_size: NA; j_call: TRBJ2-5; d_call: TRBD2; v_call: TRBV11-2; cdr3_length: 18; cdr3_aa: CASSLTPTFQRGSETQYF; cdr3_nt: TGTGCCAGCAGCTTAACCCCCACATTCCAGCGGGGCAGCGAGACCCAGTACTTC
clone_size: NA; j_call: TRBJ1-2; d_call: NA; v_call: TRBV6-5; cdr3_length: 13; cdr3_aa: CASSQGKDYGYTF; cdr3_nt: TGTGCCAGCAGCCAGGGGAAGGACTATGGCTACACCTTC
clone_size: NA; j_call: TRBJ2-3; d_call: TRBD2; v_call: TRBV7-9; cdr3_length: 16; cdr3_aa: CASSRMGLAGTDTQYF; cdr3_nt: TGTGCCAGCAGTCGAATGGGGCTAGCGGGCACAGATACGCAGTATTTT
clone_size: once; j_call: TRBJ1-1; d_call: NA; v_call: TRBV19; cdr3_length: 13; cdr3_aa: CASIAPEYTEAFF; cdr3_nt: TGTGCCAGTATCGCTCCCGAGTACACTGAAGCTTTCTTT
clone_size: NA; j_call: TRBJ2-5; d_call: TRBD1; v_call: TRBV5-3; cdr3_length: 15; cdr3_aa: CARSLPGQEVGEQYF; cdr3_nt: TGTGCCAGAAGCTTACCGGGACAGGAGGTCGGGGAGCAGTACTTC
clone_size: few; j_call: TRBJ1-1; d_call: NA; v_call: TRBV27; cdr3_length: 14; cdr3_aa: CASSLYSPNTEAFF; cdr3_nt: TGTGCCAGCAGTTTATACAGTCCGAACACTGAAGCTTTCTTT
clone_size: NA; j_call: TRBJ1-2; d_call: NA; v_call: TRBV27; cdr3_length: 14; cdr3_aa: CASSLSRRGWGYTF; cdr3_nt: TGTGCCAGCAGTTTATCGCGGCGGGGTTGGGGCTACACCTTC
clone_size: NA; j_call: TRBJ1-1; d_call: TRBD1; v_call: TRBV4-1; cdr3_length: 18; cdr3_aa: CASSQVNRDRGLNTEAFF; cdr3_nt: TGCGCCAGCAGCCAAGTTAATCGGGACAGGGGGCTGAACACTGAAGCTTTCTTT
clone_size: few; j_call: TRBJ2-7; d_call: NA; v_call: TRBV6-1; cdr3_length: 12; cdr3_aa: CASSPRYYEQYF; cdr3_nt: TGTGCCAGCAGTCCCCGCTATTACGAGCAGTACTTC
clone_size: NA; j_call: TRBJ2-3; d_call: NA; v_call: TRBV21-1; cdr3_length: 16; cdr3_aa: CASTRWGGRGTDTQYF; cdr3_nt: TGTGCCAGCACCAGGTGGGGCGGGAGGGGCACAGATACGCAGTATTTT
clone_size: NA; j_call: TRBJ2-7; d_call: NA; v_call: TRBV28; cdr3_length: 16; cdr3_aa: CASSQPLEAPSYEQYF; cdr3_nt: TGTGCCAGCAGTCAACCCCTTGAGGCACCATCCTACGAGCAGTACTTC
clone_size: NA; j_call: TRBJ2-1; d_call: TRBD2; v_call: TRBV11-1; cdr3_length: 15; cdr3_aa: CASSYTGGHYNEQFF; cdr3_nt: TGTGCCAGCAGCTACACGGGAGGACACTACAATGAGCAGTTCTTC
clone_size: NA; j_call: TRBJ2-7; d_call: TRBD1; v_call: TRBV28; cdr3_length: 14; cdr3_aa: CASSITGTAYEQYF; cdr3_nt: TGTGCCAGCAGTATAACCGGGACAGCTTACGAGCAGTACTTC
clone_size: NA; j_call: TRBJ1-1; d_call: TRBD1; v_call: TRBV30; cdr3_length: 14; cdr3_aa: CAWRKTGVNTEAFF; cdr3_nt: TGTGCCTGGAGAAAGACAGGGGTGAACACTGAAGCTTTCTTT
clone_size: once; j_call: TRBJ2-7; d_call: NA; v_call: TRBV27; cdr3_length: 13; cdr3_aa: CASGILTGREQYF; cdr3_nt: TGTGCCAGCGGAATACTTACAGGACGCGAGCAGTACTTC
clone_size: NA; j_call: TRBJ2-7; d_call: TRBD1; v_call: TRBV10-3; cdr3_length: 15; cdr3_aa: CAISESGTGGSEQYF; cdr3_nt: TGTGCCATCAGTGAGTCCGGGACAGGGGGTTCCGAGCAGTACTTC
clone_size: NA; j_call: TRBJ1-1; d_call: NA; v_call: TRBV27; cdr3_length: 17; cdr3_aa: CASSFWGAGSRNTEAFF; cdr3_nt: TGTGCCAGCTCATTCTGGGGTGCAGGGTCCCGGAACACTGAAGCTTTCTTT
clone_size: NA; j_call: TRBJ1-2; d_call: NA; v_call: TRBV6-5; cdr3_length: 16; cdr3_aa: CASSYVSGVGNYGYTF; cdr3_nt: TGTGCCAGCAGTTACGTCTCAGGGGTTGGTAACTATGGCTACACCTTC
clone_size: NA; j_call: TRBJ1-1; d_call: NA; v_call: TRBV18; cdr3_length: 13; cdr3_aa: CASSRQGETEAFF; cdr3_nt: TGTGCCAGCTCACGCCAGGGTGAGACTGAAGCTTTCTTT
clone_size: NA; j_call: TRBJ1-2; d_call: NA; v_call: TRBV4-1; cdr3_length: 17; cdr3_aa: CASSQGSVVTANYGYTF; cdr3_nt: TGCGCCAGCAGCCAAGGTTCGGTGGTAACAGCTAACTATGGCTACACCTTC
clone_size: few; j_call: TRBJ2-2; d_call: TRBD1; v_call: TRBV9; cdr3_length: 16; cdr3_aa: CASSTPTGKNTGELFF; cdr3_nt: TGTGCCAGCAGCACTCCGACAGGGAAGAACACCGGGGAGCTGTTTTTT
clone_size: NA; j_call: TRBJ2-7; d_call: TRBD2; v_call: TRBV9; cdr3_length: 15; cdr3_aa: CASSIGTSGPYEQYF; cdr3_nt: TGTGCCAGCAGCATCGGGACTAGCGGGCCCTACGAGCAGTACTTC
clone_size: NA; j_call: TRBJ2-7; d_call: NA; v_call: TRBV21-1; cdr3_length: 16; cdr3_aa: CASSIELRQGGYEQYF; cdr3_nt: TGTGCCAGCAGCATTGAACTCAGACAGGGTGGGTACGAGCAGTACTTC
clone_size: NA; j_call: TRBJ1-2; d_call: NA; v_call: TRBV4-2; cdr3_length: 15; cdr3_aa: CASSQRKGANYGYTF; cdr3_nt: TGTGCCAGCAGCCAGAGAAAAGGGGCTAACTATGGCTACACCTTC
clone_size: NA; j_call: TRBJ2-2; d_call: NA; v_call: TRBV5-1; cdr3_length: 16; cdr3_aa: CASSLVASANTGELFF; cdr3_nt: TGCGCCAGCAGCTTGGTGGCTAGCGCGAACACCGGGGAGCTGTTTTTT
clone_size: NA; j_call: TRBJ1-1; d_call: TRBD1; v_call: TRBV4-3; cdr3_length: 14; cdr3_aa: CASSPTGGRTEAFF; cdr3_nt: TGCGCCAGCAGCCCGACAGGGGGCCGGACTGAAGCTTTCTTT
clone_size: NA; j_call: TRBJ2-1; d_call: TRBD2; v_call: TRBV9; cdr3_length: 13; cdr3_aa: CASSAVAGDEQFF; cdr3_nt: TGTGCCAGCAGCGCTGTAGCGGGAGATGAGCAGTTCTTC
clone_size: NA; j_call: TRBJ1-1; d_call: NA; v_call: TRBV29-1; cdr3_length: 11; cdr3_aa: CSVSRQAEAFF; cdr3_nt: TGCAGCGTAAGCCGACAGGCTGAAGCTTTCTTT
clone_size: once; j_call: TRBJ1-3; d_call: NA; v_call: TRBV7-2; cdr3_length: 15; cdr3_aa: CASSLDAGGGNTIYF; cdr3_nt: TGTGCCAGCAGCTTAGATGCCGGGGGAGGAAACACCATATATTTT
clone_size: NA; j_call: TRBJ2-1; d_call: NA; v_call: TRBV15; cdr3_length: 11; cdr3_aa: CATSQRSEQFF; cdr3_nt: TGTGCCACCAGCCAGAGGTCTGAGCAGTTCTTC
clone_size: NA; j_call: TRBJ2-7; d_call: TRBD2; v_call: TRBV27; cdr3_length: 13; cdr3_aa: CASSGLASYEQYF; cdr3_nt: TGTGCCAGCAGTGGACTAGCGTCCTACGAGCAGTACTTC
clone_size: NA; j_call: TRBJ1-6; d_call: TRBD1; v_call: TRBV11-2; cdr3_length: 14; cdr3_aa: CASTLAGGNSPLHF; cdr3_nt: TGTGCCAGCACCCTGGCAGGGGGGAATTCACCCCTCCACTTT